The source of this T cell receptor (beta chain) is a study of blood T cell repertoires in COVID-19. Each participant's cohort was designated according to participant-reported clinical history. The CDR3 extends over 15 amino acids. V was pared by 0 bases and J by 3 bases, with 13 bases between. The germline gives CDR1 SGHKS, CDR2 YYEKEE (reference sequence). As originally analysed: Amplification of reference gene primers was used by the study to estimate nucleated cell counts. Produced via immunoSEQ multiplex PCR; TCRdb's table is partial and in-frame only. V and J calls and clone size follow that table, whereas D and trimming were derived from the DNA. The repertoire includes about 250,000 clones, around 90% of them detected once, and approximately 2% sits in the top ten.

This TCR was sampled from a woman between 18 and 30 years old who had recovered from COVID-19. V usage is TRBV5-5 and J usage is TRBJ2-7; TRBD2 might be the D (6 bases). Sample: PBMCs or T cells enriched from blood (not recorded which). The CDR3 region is CASSLAGGSDYEQYF. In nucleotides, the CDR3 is TGTGCCAGCAGCTTGGCCGGGGGATCCGACTACGAGCAGTACTTC.